This TCR beta chain was sequenced in a study of pediatric ulcerative colitis. In this sample, this clone turned up a few times. Generated by immunoSEQ multiplex PCR, the TCRdb table keeps only in-frame clones and is missing some. The sample records around 61,000 clones, 80% to 90% being singletons. This CDR3 comprises 15 residues. The V gene's germline CDR1 is LNHNV and CDR2 YYDKDF (reference sequence). The germline V and J ends were trimmed by 0 bases and 4 bases, with 9 bases remaining between them. The TCR sequence derives from a boy aged 10-17 years with severe ulcerative colitis. The chain employs TRBV15 and TRBJ1-4; no clear D gene. Sequencing used blood. CDR3: CATSRDPEVNEKLFF. The CDR3 coding sequence is TGTGCCACCAGCAGAGATCCGGAGGTTAATGAAAAACTGTTTTTT. Based on the CDR3 plus reference TRBV15 and TRBJ1-4, the full variable domain is DAMVIQNPRYQVTQFGKPVTLSCSQTLNHNVMYWYQQKSSQAPKLLFHYYDKDFNNEADTPDNFQSRRPNTSFCFLDIRSPGLGDTAMYLCATSRDPEVNEKLFFGSGTQLSVL.